What follows are 10 T cell receptor beta chains derived from one specimen sequenced in a study of cytomegalovirus exposure and HLA in healthy donors. 60 Vbeta and 13 Jbeta primers were used in PCR. Measured with immunoSEQ multiplex PCR; TCRdb has only the in-frame clones, and not every one. The sample lists some 130,000 clones, roughly four fifths occurring once. The sequenced material came from PBMCs. The receptors come from a woman in her forties in good health and CMV-seropositive.

The chain combines TRBV5-4 with TRBJ2-5, with 8 nucleotides matching TRBD2. CDR1 SGHNT and CDR2 YYREEE come from the germline V gene (reference sequence). Trimming cost V 4 bases and J 4 bases; bases outside gene matches: 12. The CDR3 loop spans 16 amino acids. CDR3 DNA sequence: TGTGCCAGCAGCATGCGGGGCGGGGGGTTTGGAGAGACCCAGTACTTC. This sequence encodes CASSMRGGGFGETQYF.

V usage is TRBV19 and J usage is TRBJ2-1, with 8 nucleotides matching TRBD2. J lost 5 bases, V lost 5 bases, and 11 bases had no gene match. In germline, CDR1 is LNHDA, CDR2 SQIVND (reference sequence). CDR3 length: 16 amino acids. CDR3 sequence reads: CASSLRTSPRDNEQFF. CDR3 bases: TGTGCCAGTAGTCTCAGGACTAGCCCCCGAGACAATGAGCAGTTCTTC.

The rearrangement joins TRBV5-1 to TRBJ1-2; 12 nucleotides line up with TRBD1. The V gene's germline CDR1 is SGHRS and CDR2 YFSETQ. The CDR3 runs 18 residues. The J segment lost 4 bases and the V segment lost 0 bases, leaving 10 bases of the junction unmatched. CDR3 DNA sequence: TGCGCCAGCAGCTTGGACGGGACAGGGGGCGCACTATCCTATGGCTACACCTTC. Protein sequence: CASSLDGTGGALSYGYTF.

The chain has TRBV28 and TRBJ2-1; TRBD1 matches at 9 bases. V lost 4 bases, J lost 10 bases, and 11 bases stayed unmatched. This CDR3 is built from 15 residues. Germline assignment: CDR1 MDHEN and CDR2 SYDVKM. CDR3 in amino acids: CASSSPTGGDREQFF. DNA for the CDR3: TGTGCCAGCAGTTCCCCGACAGGGGGGGACCGCGAGCAGTTCTTC.

J is TRBJ2-1 and V is TRBV19; 8 positions match TRBD2. CDR1 and CDR2 (germline): LNHDA, SQIVND (reference sequence). V was clipped by 5 bases and J by 6 bases; unmatched bases: 6. This CDR3 has 14 amino acids. CDR3 in DNA: TGTGCCAGTAGTCCGCCGGGACTAGGCAATGAGCAGTTCTTC. Its translation: CASSPPGLGNEQFF.

V and J are TRBV7-2 and TRBJ2-7; 13 positions agree with TRBD2. The V gene end was trimmed by 6 bases and the J gene end by 5 bases; junction bases not matched to a gene: 10. Germline CDR1 reads SGHTA; CDR2 reads FQGNSA. The CDR3 covers 16 residues. DNA of the CDR3: TGTGCCAGCAGTGCACTAGCGGGAGGGCCCGTCCACGAGCAGTACTTC. This gives the protein CASSALAGGPVHEQYF.

This clone was detected once. The chain carries TRBV5-8 and TRBJ1-1, with D possibly TRBD1 on 5 matching bases. This CDR3 region has 16 residues. Germline CDR1 and CDR2: SGHTS and YDEGEE. Trimming stripped 0 bases from V and 0 bases from J, with 12 bases between. CDR3 sequence (DNA): TGTGCCAGCAGCTTGGTAGGACATATCATGAACACTGAAGCTTTCTTT. The encoded protein is CASSLVGHIMNTEAFF.

J is TRBJ1-2 and V is TRBV21-1; the D segment call TRBD1 is taken from the table without a DNA check. TRBV21-1 is a known pseudogene. The CDR3 contains 15 residues. CDR3 sequence: CASSKVKGAHFGYTF. The CDR3 DNA reads TGTGCCAGCAGCAAAGTTAAGGGGGCCCACTTTGGCTACACCTTC.

The chain combines TRBV18 with TRBJ2-5, with 9 bases matching TRBD2. The CDR3 consists of 14 residues. With 3 bases clipped from V and 4 bases from J, the junction kept 3 bases outside the gene matches. The germline V gene has CDR1 KGHSH and CDR2 LQKENI. The CDR3 DNA sequence: TGTGCCAGCTCACCCGGACTAGCGACAGAGACCCAGTACTTC. Amino acids: CASSPGLATETQYF.

This clone came up once. The chain has TRBV21-1 and TRBJ1-4; whether TRBD1, the table's D call, matches the DNA was not checked. TRBV21-1 is termed a pseudogene. The CDR3 sequence is 14 residues long. This CDR3 is CASSNGQGYEKLFF. The CDR3 nucleotides are TGTGCCAGCAGCAACGGGCAGGGTTATGAAAAACTGTTTTTT.